The T cell receptor beta chain under discussion was sequenced for a study of cytotoxic CD8 clonotypes in ibrutinib-treated CLL. Targeted sequencing depth ranged from 1 in 200,000 to 1 in 1 million T cells. TCRdb's table, derived via immunoSEQ multiplex PCR, lists solely in-frame clones and lacks some. The sample has 90,000 to 150,000 clones; about 58% are singletons. The CDR3 length is 13 residues. The junction had 4 bases not matched to a gene; V was cut back by 5 bases and J by 5 bases. Germline V CDR1 and CDR2: PRHDT, FYEKMQ (reference sequence). The specimen was PBMCs, collected after 24 months of ibrutinib treatment. This receptor was obtained from a human donor with chronic lymphocytic leukemia. The V call is TRBV13, the J call TRBJ2-3, with 7 bases lining up with TRBD1. The CDR3 DNA reads TGTGCCAGCAGCCCACAGGGGCGAGATACGCAGTATTTT. It is translated as CASSPQGRDTQYF.